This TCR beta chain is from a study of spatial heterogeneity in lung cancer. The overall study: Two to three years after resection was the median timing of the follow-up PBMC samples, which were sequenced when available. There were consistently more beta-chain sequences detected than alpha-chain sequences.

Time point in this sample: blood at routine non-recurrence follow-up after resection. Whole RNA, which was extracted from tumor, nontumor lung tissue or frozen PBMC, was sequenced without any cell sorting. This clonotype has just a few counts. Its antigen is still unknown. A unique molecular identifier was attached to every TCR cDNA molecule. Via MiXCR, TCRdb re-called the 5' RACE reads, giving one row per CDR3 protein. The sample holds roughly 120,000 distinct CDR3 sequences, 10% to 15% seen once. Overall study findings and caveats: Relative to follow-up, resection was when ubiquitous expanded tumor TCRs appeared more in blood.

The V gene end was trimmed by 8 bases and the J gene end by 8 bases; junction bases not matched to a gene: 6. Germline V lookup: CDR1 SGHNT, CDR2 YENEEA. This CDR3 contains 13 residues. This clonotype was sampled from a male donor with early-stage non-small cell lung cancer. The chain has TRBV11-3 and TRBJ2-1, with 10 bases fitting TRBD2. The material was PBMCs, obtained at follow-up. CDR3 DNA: TGTGCCAGCCTGCCAGGGACTAGCGATGAGCAGTTCTTC. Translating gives CASLPGTSDEQFF.